These 7 T cell receptor beta chains share one sample of origin, sequenced in a study of blood T cells in healthy people across ages. The authors ran a second PCR of about 6 to 11 cycles using a sample-barcoded 5' primer and a J-beta primer mix. TCRdb independently ran MiXCR on the 5' RACE reads; one entry per CDR3 protein. Of about 1.8 million distinct CDR3 sequences in the sample, 40% to 55% were seen once. Material: blood. The source of these receptors is a woman in her thirties or forties in good health.

V usage is TRBV20-1 and J usage is TRBJ2-5; D is tentatively TRBD1 or TRBD2 (5 bases each). V was cut by 7 bases and J by 2 bases, with 20 bases left in between. There are 15 residues in the CDR3. Germline loops: CDR1 DFQATT, CDR2 SNEGSKA (reference sequence). CDR3 nucleotides: TGCAGTGTGAGGAGAGGGGCCAGCCAACAAGAGACCCAGTACTTC. Protein product: CSVRRGASQQETQYF.

The chain combines TRBV20-1 with TRBJ2-5, with 7 bases matching TRBD1. CDR1 DFQATT and CDR2 SNEGSKA come from the germline V gene (reference sequence). This CDR3 comprises 13 residues. V was pared by 5 bases and J by 10 bases, with 13 bases of the junction left unmatched. The CDR3 DNA reads as TGCAGTGCTTTCAGACAGGGTACGAGTATCCAGTACTTC. Its translation is CSAFRQGTSIQYF.

The chain joins TRBV7-2 to TRBJ1-4; weak D call: TRBD1 (6 bases). This CDR3 has 15 residues. Germline assignment: CDR1 SGHTA and CDR2 FQGNSA. Trimming removed 6 bases at V and 2 bases at J, with 13 bases between. In DNA form, the CDR3 reads TGTGCCAGCAGTTTTACAGGGATGACTAATGAAAAACTGTTTTTT. Its protein product is CASSFTGMTNEKLFF.

The gene calls are TRBV7-9 and TRBJ1-2; no reliable D call. Germline V gene data show CDR1 as SEHNR and CDR2 as FQNEAQ (reference sequence). Trimming removed 0 bases at V and 6 bases at J, with 8 bases between. The CDR3 runs to 13 residues. CDR3 loop: CASSLAHEHGYTF. CDR3 sequence (DNA): TGTGCCAGCAGCTTAGCGCACGAGCATGGCTACACCTTC. Using reference TRBV7-9 and TRBJ1-2 for the parts outside the CDR3, the full variable domain is DTGVSQNPRHKITKRGQNVTFRCDPISEHNRLYWYRQTLGQGPEFLTYFQNEAQLEKSRLLSDRFSAERPKGSFSTLEIQRTEQGDSAMYLCASSLAHEHGYTFGSGTRLTVV.

There are a few counts of this clonotype. The chain joins TRBV7-2 to TRBJ2-7; TRBD2 aligns across 9 bases. Losses at the gene ends were 2 bases for V and 4 bases for J; bases not matched to a gene: 21. The germline CDR1 and CDR2 sequences are SGHTA and FQGNSA. This CDR3 has 20 residues. The CDR3 DNA sequence: TGTGCCAGCAGCTTATACTTAACCCTAGACTTAGCGGGGGAACCTTACGAGCAGTACTTC. Its translation is CASSLYLTLDLAGEPYEQYF.

The sample holds a few counts of this clonotype. V usage is TRBV7-2 and J usage is TRBJ2-3; D possibly corresponds to TRBD2 (6 bases). CDR3 length: 14 amino acids. Germline V CDR1 and CDR2: SGHTA, FQGNSA. V was cut by 7 bases and J by 4 bases, with 15 bases left in between. CDR3 sequence (DNA): TGTGCCAGCAATACAATCGGGGGTGCAGATACGCAGTATTTT. The encoded protein is CASNTIGGADTQYF.

This chain's CDR3 is CASSPRLGDSYEQYF. CDR3 in DNA: TGTGCCAGCAGCCCGAGACTCGGGGACAGCTACGAGCAGTACTTC. V is TRBV7-8 and J is TRBJ2-7; 7 positions agree with TRBD1. The germline V gene encodes CDR1 SGHVS and CDR2 FQNEAQ. Trimming took 5 bases from V and 3 from J; bases not matched to a gene: 10. CDR3 size: 15 residues.